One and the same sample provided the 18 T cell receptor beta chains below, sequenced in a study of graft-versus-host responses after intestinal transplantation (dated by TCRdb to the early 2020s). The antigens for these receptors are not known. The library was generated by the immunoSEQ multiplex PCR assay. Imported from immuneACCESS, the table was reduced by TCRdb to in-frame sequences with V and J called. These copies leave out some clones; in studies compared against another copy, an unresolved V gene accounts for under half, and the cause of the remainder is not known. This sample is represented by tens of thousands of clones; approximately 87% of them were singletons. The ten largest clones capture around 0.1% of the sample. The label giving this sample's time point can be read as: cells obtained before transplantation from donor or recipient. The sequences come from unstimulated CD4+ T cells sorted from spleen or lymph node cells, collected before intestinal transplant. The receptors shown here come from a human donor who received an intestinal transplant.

In DNA form, the CDR3 reads TGCGCCAGCAGCCGTTCGGGAGAGACCCAGTACTTC. Its protein is CASSRSGETQYF. This chain connects TRBV5-1 to TRBJ2-5; unclear D gene. CDR3 length: 12 residues. Trimming cost V 4 bases and J 4 bases, with 8 bases left between them. Germline-derived CDR1 and CDR2 are SGHRS and YFSETQ.

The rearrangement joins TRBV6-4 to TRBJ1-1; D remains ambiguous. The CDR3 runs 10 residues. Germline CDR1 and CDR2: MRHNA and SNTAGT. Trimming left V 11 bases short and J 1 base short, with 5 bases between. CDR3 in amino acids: CARQNTEAFF. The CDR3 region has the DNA TGTGCCCGACAGAACACTGAAGCTTTCTTT.

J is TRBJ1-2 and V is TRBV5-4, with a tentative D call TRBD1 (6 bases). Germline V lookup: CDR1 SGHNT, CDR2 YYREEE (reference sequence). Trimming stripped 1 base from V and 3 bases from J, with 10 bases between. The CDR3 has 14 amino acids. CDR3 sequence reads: CASSLRAGDYGYTF. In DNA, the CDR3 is TGTGCCAGCAGCTTGAGGGCAGGGGACTATGGCTACACCTTC.

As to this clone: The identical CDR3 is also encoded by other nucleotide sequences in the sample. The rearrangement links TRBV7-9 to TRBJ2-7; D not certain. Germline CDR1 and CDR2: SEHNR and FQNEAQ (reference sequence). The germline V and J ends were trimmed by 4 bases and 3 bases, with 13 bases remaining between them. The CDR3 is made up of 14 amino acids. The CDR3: CASSSTQTYYEQYF. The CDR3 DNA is TGTGCCAGCAGCTCTACTCAGACATACTACGAGCAGTACTTC. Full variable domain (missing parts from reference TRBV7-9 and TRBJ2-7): DTGVSQNPRHKITKRGQNVTFRCDPISEHNRLYWYRQTLGQGPEFLTYFQNEAQLEKSRLLSDRFSAERPKGSFSTLEIQRTEQGDSAMYLCASSSTQTYYEQYFGPGTRLTVT.

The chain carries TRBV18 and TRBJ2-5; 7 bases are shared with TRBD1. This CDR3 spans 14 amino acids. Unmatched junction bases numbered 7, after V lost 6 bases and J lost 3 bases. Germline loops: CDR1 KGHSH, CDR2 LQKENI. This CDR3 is CASSLRQGKETQYF. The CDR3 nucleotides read TGTGCCAGCTCCCTCAGACAGGGCAAAGAGACCCAGTACTTC. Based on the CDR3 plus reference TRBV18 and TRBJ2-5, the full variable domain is NAGVMQNPRHLVRRRGQEARLRCSPMKGHSHVYWYRQLPEEGLKFMVYLQKENIIDESGMPKERFSAEFPKEGPSILRIQQVVRGDSAAYFCASSLRQGKETQYFGPGTRLLVL.

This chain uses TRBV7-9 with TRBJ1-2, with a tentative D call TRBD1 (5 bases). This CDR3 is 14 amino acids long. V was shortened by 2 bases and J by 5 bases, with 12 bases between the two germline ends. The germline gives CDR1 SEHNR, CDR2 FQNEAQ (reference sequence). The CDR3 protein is CASSLLAGGYGYTF. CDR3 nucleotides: TGTGCCAGCAGCTTACTTGCGGGGGGATATGGCTACACCTTC.

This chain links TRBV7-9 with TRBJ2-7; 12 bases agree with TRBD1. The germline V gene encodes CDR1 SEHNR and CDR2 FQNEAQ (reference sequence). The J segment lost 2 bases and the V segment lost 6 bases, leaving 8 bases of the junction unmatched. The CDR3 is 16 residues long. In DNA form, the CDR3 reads TGTGCCAGCAGAGCTCCGGGACAGGGGGCGGCCTACGAGCAGTACTTC. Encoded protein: CASRAPGQGAAYEQYF.

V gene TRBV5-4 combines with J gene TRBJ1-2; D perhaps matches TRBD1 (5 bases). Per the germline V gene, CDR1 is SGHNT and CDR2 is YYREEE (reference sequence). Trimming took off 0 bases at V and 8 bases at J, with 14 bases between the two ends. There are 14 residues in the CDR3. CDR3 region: CASSLAGDSLGYTF. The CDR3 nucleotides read TGTGCCAGCAGCTTGGCCGGTGACAGCCTAGGCTACACCTTC.

CDR3 in amino acids: CASSLPQGMGIQYF. CDR3 in DNA: TGTGCCAGCAGTTTACCGCAGGGGATGGGCATTCAGTACTTC. The chain carries TRBV28 and TRBJ2-4; the D gene is possibly TRBD1 (6 bases). Per the germline V gene, CDR1 is MDHEN and CDR2 is SYDVKM. The V gene lost 2 bases and the J gene lost 9 bases, with 14 bases spanning the gap. This CDR3 has 14 residues. The complete variable domain, with remaining parts taken from reference TRBV28 and TRBJ2-4, reads DVKVTQSSRYLVKRTGEKVFLECVQDMDHENMFWYRQDPGLGLRLIYFSYDVKMKEKGDIPEGYSVSREKKERFSLILESASTNQTSMYLCASSLPQGMGIQYFGAGTRLSVL.

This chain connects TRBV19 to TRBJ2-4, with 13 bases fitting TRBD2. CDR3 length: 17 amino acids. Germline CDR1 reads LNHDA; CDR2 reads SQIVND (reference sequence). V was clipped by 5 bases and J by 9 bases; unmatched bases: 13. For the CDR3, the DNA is TGTGCCAGTAGTCCTAGACTAGCGGGGGGCCCGAGTGCCATTCAGTACTTC. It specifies CASSPRLAGGPSAIQYF.

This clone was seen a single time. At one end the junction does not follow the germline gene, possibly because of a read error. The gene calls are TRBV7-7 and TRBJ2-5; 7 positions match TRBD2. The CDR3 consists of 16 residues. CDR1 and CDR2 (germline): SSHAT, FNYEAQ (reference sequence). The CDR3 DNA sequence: TGTGCTAGCAGCTTAGGAGCGGGGCAACAACAAGAGACCCAGTACTTC. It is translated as CASSLGAGQQQETQYF.

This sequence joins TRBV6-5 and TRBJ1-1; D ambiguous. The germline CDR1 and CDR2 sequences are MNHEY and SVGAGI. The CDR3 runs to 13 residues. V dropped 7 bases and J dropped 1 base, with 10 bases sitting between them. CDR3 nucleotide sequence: TGTGCCAGCACGTACCACAGGAACACTGAAGCTTTCTTT. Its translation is CASTYHRNTEAFF.

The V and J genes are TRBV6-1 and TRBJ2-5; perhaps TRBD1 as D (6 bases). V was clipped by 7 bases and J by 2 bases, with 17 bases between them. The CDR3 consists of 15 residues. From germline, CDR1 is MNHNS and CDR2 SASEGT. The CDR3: CASIQGPGLQETQYF. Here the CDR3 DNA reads TGTGCCAGCATTCAGGGGCCGGGCCTTCAAGAGACCCAGTACTTC.

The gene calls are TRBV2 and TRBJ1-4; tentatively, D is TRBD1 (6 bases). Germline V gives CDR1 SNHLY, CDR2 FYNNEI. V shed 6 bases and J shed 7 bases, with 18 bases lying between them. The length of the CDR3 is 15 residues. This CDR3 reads CASSQRGGLFEKLFF. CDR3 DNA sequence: TGTGCCAGCAGCCAAAGAGGGGGTTTATTTGAAAAACTGTTTTTT.

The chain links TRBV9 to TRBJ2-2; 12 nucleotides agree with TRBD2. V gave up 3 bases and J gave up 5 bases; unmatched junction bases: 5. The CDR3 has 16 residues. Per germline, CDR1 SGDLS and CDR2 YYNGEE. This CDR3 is CASSASGGVGTGELFF. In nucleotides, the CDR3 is TGTGCCAGCAGCGCTAGCGGGGGGGTTGGTACCGGGGAGCTGTTTTTT.

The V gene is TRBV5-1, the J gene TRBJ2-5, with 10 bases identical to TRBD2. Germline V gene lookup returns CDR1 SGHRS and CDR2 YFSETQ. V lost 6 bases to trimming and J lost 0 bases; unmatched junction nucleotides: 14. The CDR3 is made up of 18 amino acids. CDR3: CASTAQIAGGLDQETQYF. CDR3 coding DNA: TGCGCCAGCACCGCCCAGATAGCGGGGGGCCTCGACCAAGAGACCCAGTACTTC. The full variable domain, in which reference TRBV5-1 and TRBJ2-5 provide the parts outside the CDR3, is KAGVTQTPRYLIKTRGQQVTLSCSPISGHRSVSWYQQTPGQGLQFLFEYFSETQRNKGNFPGRFSGRQFSNSRSEMNVSTLELGDSALYLCASTAQIAGGLDQETQYFGPGTRLLVL.

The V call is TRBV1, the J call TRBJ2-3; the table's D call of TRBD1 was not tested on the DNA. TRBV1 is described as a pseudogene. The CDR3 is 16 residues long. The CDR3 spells CTSSQDRVWSTDTQYF. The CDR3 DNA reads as TGCACCAGCAGCCAAGACAGGGTTTGGAGCACAGATACGCAGTATTTT.

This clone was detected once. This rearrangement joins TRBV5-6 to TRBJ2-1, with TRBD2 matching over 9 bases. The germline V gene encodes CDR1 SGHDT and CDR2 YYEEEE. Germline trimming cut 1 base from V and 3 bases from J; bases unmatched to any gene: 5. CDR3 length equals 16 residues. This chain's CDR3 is CASSLPAGGFYNEQFF. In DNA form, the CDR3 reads TGTGCCAGCAGCTTGCCCGCGGGGGGGTTCTACAATGAGCAGTTCTTC.